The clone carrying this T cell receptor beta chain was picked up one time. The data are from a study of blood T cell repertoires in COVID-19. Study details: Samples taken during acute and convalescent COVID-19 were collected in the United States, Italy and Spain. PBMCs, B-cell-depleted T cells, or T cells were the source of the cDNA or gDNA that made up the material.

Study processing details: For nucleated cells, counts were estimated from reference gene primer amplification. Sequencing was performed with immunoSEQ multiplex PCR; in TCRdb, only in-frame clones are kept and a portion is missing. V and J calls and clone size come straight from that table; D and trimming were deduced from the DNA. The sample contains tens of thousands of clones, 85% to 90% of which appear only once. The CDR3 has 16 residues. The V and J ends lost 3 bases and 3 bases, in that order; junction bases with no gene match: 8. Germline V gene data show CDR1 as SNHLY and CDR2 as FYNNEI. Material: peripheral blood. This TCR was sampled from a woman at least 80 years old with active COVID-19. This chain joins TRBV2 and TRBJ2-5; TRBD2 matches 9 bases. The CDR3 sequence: CASSDTTSGSEETQYF. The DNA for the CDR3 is TGTGCCAGCAGTGATACGACTAGCGGATCAGAAGAGACCCAGTACTTC. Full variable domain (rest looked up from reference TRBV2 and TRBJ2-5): EPEVTQTPSHQVTQMGQEVILRCVPISNHLYFYWYRQILGQKVEFLVSFYNNEISEKSEIFDDQFSVERPDGSNFTLKIRSTKLEDSAMYFCASSDTTSGSEETQYFGPGTRLLVL.